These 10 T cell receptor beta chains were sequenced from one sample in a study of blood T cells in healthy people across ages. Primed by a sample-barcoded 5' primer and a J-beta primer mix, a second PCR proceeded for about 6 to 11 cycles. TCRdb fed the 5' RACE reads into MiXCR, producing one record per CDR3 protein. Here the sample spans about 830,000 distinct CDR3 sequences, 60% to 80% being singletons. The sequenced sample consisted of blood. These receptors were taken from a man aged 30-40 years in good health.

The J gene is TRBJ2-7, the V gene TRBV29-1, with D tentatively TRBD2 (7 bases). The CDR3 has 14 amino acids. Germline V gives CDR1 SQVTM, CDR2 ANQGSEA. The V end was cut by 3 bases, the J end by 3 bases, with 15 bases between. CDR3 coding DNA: TGCAGCGTTGACCTAGGGGGGGCGGGCTACGAGCAGTACTTC. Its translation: CSVDLGGAGYEQYF.

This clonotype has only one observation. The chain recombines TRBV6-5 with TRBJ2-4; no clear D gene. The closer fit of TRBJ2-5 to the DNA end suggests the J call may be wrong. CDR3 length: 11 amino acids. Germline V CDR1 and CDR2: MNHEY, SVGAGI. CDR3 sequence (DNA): TGTGCCAGCAGTTCGCCTGCGACCCAGTACTTC. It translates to CASSSPATQYF.

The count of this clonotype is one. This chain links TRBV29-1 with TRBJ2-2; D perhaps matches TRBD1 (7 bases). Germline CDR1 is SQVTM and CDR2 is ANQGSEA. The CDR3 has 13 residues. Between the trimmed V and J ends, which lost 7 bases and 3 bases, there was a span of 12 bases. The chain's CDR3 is CSAGRGDTGELFF. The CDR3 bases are TGCAGCGCCGGCAGGGGGGACACCGGGGAGCTGTTTTTT.

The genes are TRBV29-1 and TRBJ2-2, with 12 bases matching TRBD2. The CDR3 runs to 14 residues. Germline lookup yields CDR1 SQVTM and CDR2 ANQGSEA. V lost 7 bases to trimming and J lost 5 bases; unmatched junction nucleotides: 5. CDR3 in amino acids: CSALGLAGTGELFF. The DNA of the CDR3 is TGCAGCGCCCTAGGACTAGCGGGAACCGGGGAGCTGTTTTTT.

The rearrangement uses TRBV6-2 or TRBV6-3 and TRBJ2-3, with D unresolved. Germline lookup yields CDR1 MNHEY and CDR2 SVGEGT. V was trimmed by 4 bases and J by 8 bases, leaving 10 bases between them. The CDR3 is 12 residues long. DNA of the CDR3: TGTGCCAGCAGTTCGACCCCGGGTACGCAGTATTTT. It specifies CASSSTPGTQYF.

This CDR3 is CASSLIGSGRIRDTEAFF. The DNA of the CDR3 is TGTGCCAGCAGCTTAATCGGGTCAGGGCGTATCAGGGACACTGAAGCTTTCTTT. V is TRBV5-5 and J is TRBJ1-1; possibly TRBD1 for D (5 bases). CDR3 length: 18 amino acids. Deletions cut 2 bases from V and 3 bases from J, with 23 bases between. The germline V gene encodes CDR1 SGHKS and CDR2 YYEKEE (reference sequence).

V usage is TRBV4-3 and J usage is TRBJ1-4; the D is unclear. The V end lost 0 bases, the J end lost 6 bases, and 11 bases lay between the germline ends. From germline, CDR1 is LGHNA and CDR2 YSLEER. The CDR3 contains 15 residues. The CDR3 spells CASSQDVGRDEKLFF. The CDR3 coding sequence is TGCGCCAGCAGCCAAGATGTAGGGCGAGATGAAAAACTGTTTTTT.

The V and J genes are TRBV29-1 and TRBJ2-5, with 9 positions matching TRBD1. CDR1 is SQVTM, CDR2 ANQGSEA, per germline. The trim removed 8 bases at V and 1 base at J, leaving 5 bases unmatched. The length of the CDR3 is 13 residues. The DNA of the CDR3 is TGCAGCTCCTACAGGGGGCCCCAAGAGACCCAGTACTTC. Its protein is CSSYRGPQETQYF.

The chain's CDR3 is CSGGAGETQYF. DNA of the CDR3: TGCAGCGGTGGGGCGGGTGAGACCCAGTACTTC. The chain employs TRBV29-1 and TRBJ2-4; D is tentatively TRBD1 or TRBD2 (5 bases each). The DNA end favors TRBJ2-5, so the J call may be wrong. This CDR3 is 11 amino acids long. Germline V gene sequence: CDR1 SQVTM, CDR2 ANQGSEA.

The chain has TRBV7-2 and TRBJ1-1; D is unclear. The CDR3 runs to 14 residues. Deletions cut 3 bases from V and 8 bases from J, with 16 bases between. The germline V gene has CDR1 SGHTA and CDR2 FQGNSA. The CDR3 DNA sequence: TGTGCCAGCAGCTTTAACGTGAAACGACCGGAAGCTTTCTTT. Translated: CASSFNVKRPEAFF.